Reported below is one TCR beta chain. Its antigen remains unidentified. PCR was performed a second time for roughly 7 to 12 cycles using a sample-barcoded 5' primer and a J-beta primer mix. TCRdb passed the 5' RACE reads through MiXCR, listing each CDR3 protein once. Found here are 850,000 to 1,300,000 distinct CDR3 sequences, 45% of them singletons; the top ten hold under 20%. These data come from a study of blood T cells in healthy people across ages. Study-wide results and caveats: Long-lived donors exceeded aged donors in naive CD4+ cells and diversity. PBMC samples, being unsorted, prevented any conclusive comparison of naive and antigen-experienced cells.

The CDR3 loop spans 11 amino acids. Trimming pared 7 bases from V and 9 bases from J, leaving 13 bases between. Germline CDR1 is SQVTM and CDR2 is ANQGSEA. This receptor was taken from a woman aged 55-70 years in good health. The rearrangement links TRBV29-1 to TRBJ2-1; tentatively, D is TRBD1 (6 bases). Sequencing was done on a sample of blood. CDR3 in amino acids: CSGPVGGEQFF. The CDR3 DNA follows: TGCAGCGGCCCCGTAGGGGGTGAGCAGTTCTTC.